Below, one T cell receptor beta chain is given with its context. Here immunoSEQ multiplex PCR was the method, and the copy in TCRdb shows in-frame clones only, minus some. The repertoire holds around 120,000 clones, with over 90% as singletons. This record comes from a study of control samples from healthy donors and cancer patients. This CDR3 has 16 residues. Trimming took 0 bases from V and 5 from J; bases not matched to a gene: 5. Sequenced sample: blood. The TCR sequence derives from a man younger than 40 in good health. The chain couples TRBV23-1 to TRBJ2-7; 12 positions agree with TRBD1. TRBV23-1 is recorded as an ORF, its role being uncertain. CDR3 nucleotide sequence: TGCGCCAGCAGTCAATCGACGGGACAGGGGGCAGACGAGCAGTACTTC. It translates to CASSQSTGQGADEQYF.